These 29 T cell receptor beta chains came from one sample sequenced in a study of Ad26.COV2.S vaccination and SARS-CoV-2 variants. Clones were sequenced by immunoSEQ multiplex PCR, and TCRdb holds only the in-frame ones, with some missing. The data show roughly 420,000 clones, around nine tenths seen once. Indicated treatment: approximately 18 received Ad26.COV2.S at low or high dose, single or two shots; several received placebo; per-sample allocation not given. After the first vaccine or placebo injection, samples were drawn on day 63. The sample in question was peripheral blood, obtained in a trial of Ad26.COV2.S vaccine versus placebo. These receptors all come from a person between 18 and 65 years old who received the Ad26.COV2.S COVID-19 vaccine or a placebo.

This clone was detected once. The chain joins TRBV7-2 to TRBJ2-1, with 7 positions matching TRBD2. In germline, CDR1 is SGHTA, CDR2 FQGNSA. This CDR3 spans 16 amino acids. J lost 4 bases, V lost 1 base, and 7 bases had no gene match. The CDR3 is CASSLVGGAGYNEQFF. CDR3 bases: TGTGCCAGCAGCTTAGTGGGAGGGGCAGGATACAATGAGCAGTTCTTC.

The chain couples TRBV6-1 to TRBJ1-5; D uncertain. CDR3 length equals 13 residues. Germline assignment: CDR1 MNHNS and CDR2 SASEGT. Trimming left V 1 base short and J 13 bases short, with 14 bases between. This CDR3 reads CASSEVGGEHQHF. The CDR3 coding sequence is TGTGCCAGCAGTGAAGTAGGAGGAGAACATCAGCATTTT.

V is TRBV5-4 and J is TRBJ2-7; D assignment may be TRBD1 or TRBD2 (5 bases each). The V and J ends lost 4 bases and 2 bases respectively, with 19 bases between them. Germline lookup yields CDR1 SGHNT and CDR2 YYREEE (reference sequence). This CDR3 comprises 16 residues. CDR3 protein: CASSPRRDALTYEQYF. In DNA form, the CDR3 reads TGTGCCAGCAGCCCTCGCCGGGACGCACTTACCTACGAGCAGTACTTC. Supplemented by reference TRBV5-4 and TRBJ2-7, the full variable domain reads ETGVTQSPTHLIKTRGQQVTLRCSSQSGHNTVSWYQQALGQGPQFIFQYYREEENGRGNFPPRFSGLQFPNYSSELNVNALELDDSALYLCASSPRRDALTYEQYFGPGTRLTVT.

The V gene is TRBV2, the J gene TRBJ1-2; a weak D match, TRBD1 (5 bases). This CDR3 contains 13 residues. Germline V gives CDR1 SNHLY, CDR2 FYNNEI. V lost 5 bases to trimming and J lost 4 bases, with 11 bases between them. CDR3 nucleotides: TGTGCCAGCAGTCTGTCCGGGACCTATGGCTACACCTTC. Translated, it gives CASSLSGTYGYTF.

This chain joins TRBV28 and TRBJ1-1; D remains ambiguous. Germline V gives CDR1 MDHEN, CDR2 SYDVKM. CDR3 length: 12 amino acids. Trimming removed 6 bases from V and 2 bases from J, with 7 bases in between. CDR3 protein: CASRRLNTEAFF. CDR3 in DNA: TGTGCCAGCAGAAGACTCAACACTGAAGCTTTCTTT.

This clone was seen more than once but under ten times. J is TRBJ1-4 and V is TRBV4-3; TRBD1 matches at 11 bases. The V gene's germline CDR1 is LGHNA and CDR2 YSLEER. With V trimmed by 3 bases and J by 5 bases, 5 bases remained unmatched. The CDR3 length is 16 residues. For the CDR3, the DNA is TGCGCCAGCAGCCAGGGACAGGGGGATCGGAATGAAAAACTGTTTTTT. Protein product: CASSQGQGDRNEKLFF.

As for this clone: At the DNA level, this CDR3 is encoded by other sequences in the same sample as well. CDR3 residues: CASSQGTYTEAFF. In nucleotides, the CDR3 is TGCGCCAGCAGCCAGGGTACGTACACTGAAGCTTTCTTT. The chain is built from TRBV4-3 and TRBJ1-1; D remains unclear. Germline V gene lookup returns CDR1 LGHNA and CDR2 YSLEER. This CDR3 contains 13 residues. V lost 3 bases, J lost 3 bases, and 8 bases lay in between.

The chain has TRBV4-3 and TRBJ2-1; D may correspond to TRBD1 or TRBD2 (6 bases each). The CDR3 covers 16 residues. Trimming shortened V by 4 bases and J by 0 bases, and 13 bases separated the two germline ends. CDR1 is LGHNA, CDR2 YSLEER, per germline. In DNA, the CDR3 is TGCGCCAGCAGCCCTAGCCGGGGGCGCTCCTACAATGAGCAGTTCTTC. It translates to CASSPSRGRSYNEQFF.

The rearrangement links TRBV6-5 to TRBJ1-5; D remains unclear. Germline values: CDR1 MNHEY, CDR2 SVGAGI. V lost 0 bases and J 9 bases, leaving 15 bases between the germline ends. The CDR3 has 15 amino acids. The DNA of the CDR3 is TGTGCCAGCAGTTACTCTAGGACCGGTGCTCTGCCCCAGCATTTT. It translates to CASSYSRTGALPQHF.

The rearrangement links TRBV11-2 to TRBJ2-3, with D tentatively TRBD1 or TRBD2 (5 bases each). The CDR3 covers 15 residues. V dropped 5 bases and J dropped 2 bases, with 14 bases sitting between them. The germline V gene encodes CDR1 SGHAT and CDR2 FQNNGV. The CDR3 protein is CASSRSRGDTDTQYF. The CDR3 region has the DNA TGTGCCAGCAGCCGCAGCCGAGGGGACACAGATACGCAGTATTTT.

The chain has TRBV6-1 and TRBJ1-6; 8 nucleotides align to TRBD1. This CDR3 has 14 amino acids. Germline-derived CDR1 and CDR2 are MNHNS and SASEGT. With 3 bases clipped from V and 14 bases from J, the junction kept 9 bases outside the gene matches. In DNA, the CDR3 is TGTGCCAGCAGTGACCGGGACAGGTTTTCGGCCCTCCACTTT. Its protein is CASSDRDRFSALHF.

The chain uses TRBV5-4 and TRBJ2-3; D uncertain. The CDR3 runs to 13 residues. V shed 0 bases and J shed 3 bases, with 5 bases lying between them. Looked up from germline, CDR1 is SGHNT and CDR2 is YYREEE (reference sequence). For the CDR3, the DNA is TGTGCCAGCAGCTTGGATGCTACAGATACGCAGTATTTT. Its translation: CASSLDATDTQYF.

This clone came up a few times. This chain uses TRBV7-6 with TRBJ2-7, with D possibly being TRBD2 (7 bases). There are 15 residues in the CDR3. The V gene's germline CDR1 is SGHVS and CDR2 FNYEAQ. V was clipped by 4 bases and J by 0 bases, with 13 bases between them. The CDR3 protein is CASSSAGDTSYEQYF. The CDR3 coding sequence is TGTGCCAGCAGCTCTGCGGGGGACACCTCCTACGAGCAGTACTTC.

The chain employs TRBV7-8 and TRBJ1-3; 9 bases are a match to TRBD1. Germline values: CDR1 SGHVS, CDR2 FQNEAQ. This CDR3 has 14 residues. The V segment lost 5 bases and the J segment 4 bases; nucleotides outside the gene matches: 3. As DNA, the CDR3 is TGTGCCAGCAGCCGGACAGGGGAGGGAAACACCATATATTTT. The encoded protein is CASSRTGEGNTIYF.

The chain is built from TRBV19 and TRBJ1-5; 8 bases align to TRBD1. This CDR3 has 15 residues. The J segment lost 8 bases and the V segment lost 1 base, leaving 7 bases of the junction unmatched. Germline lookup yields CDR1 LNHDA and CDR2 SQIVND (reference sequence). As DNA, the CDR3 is TGTGCCAGTAGTATAGGGGGACAGGAAAGTGAGCCCCAGCATTTT. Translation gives CASSIGGQESEPQHF.

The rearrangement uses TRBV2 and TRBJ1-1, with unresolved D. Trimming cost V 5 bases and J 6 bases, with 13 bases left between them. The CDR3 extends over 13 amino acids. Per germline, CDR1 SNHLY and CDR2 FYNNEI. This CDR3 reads CASSSNRRAEAFF. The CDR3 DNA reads TGTGCCAGCAGTAGCAACCGAAGGGCTGAAGCTTTCTTT.

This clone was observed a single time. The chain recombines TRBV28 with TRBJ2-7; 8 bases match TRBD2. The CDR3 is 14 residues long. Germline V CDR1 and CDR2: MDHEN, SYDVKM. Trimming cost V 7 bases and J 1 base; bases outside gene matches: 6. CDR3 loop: CASIAGGVSYEQYF. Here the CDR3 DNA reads TGTGCCAGCATTGCCGGGGGGGTTTCCTACGAGCAGTACTTC.

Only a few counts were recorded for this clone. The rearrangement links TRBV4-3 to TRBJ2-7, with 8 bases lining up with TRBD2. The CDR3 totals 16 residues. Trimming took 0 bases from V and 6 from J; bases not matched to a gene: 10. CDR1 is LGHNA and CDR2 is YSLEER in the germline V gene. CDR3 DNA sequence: TGCGCCAGCAGCCAAGATAGCGGGACTACCCCCCGCGAGCAGTACTTC. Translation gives CASSQDSGTTPREQYF.

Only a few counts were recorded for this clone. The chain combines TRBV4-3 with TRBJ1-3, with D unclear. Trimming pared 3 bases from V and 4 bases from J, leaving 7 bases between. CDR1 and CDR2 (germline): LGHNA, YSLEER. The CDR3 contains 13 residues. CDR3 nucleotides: TGCGCCAGCAGCCATGGGGAGGGAAACACCATATATTTT. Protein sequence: CASSHGEGNTIYF.

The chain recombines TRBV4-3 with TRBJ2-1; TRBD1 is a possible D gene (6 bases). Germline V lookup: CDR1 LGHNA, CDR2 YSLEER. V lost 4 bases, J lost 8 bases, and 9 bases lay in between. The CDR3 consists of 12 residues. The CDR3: CASSLQGHEQFF. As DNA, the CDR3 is TGCGCCAGCAGCCTACAGGGCCATGAGCAGTTCTTC.

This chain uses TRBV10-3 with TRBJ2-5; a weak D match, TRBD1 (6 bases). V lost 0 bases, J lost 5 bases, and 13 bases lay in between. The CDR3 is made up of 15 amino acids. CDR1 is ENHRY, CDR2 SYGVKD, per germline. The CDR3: CAISESQGRRETQYF. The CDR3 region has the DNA TGTGCCATCAGTGAGTCGCAGGGGCGTAGGGAGACCCAGTACTTC.

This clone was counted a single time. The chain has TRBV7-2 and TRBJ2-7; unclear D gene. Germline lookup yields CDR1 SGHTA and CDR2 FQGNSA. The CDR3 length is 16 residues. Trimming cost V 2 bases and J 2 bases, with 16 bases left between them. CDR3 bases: TGTGCCAGCAGCTTACCCACCACCCAGCCGACCTACGAGCAGTACTTC. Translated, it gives CASSLPTTQPTYEQYF.

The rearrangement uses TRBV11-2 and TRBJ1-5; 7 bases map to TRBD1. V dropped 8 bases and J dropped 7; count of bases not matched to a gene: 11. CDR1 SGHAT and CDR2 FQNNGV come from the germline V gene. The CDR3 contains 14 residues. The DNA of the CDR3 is TGTGCCAGCTCATTGACAGGGACGAACCAGCCCCAGCATTTT. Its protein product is CASSLTGTNQPQHF.

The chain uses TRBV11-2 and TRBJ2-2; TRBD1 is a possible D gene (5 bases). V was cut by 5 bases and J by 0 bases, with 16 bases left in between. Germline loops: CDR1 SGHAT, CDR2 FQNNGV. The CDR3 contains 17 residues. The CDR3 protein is CASSPPQVYTNTGELFF. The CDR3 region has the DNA TGTGCCAGCAGCCCACCACAGGTATACACGAACACCGGGGAGCTGTTTTTT.

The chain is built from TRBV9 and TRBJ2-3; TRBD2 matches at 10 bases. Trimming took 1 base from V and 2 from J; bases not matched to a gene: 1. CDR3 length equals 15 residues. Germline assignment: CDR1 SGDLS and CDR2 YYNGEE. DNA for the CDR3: TGTGCCAGCAGCGTAACTAGCGGGACCACAGATACGCAGTATTTT. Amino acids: CASSVTSGTTDTQYF.

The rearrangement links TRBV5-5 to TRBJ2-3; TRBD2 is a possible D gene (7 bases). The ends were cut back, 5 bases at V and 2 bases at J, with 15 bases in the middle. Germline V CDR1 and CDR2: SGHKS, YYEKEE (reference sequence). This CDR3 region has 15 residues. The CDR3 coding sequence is TGTGCCAGCAGGCCAACCGGGGGGCCCACAGATACGCAGTATTTT. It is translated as CASRPTGGPTDTQYF.

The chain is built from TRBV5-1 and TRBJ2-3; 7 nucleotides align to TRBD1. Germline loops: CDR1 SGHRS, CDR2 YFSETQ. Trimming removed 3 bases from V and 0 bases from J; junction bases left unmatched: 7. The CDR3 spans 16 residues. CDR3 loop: CASSWPGTASTDTQYF. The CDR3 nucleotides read TGCGCCAGCAGCTGGCCCGGGACAGCTAGCACAGATACGCAGTATTTT.

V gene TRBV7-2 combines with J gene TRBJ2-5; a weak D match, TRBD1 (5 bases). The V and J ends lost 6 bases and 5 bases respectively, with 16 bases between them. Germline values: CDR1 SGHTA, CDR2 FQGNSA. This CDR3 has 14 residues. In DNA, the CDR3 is TGTGCCAGCAGTTGGGGCCCAACGGCGGAGACCCAGTACTTC. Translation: CASSWGPTAETQYF.

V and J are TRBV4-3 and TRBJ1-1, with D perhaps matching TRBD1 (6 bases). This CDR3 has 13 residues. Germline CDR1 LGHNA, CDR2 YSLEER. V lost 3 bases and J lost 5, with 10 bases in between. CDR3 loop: CASSHIGGTEAFF. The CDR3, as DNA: TGCGCCAGCAGCCACATAGGGGGGACTGAAGCTTTCTTT.